The 22 T cell receptor beta chains below come from one sample, sequenced in a study of CD39 and CD103 CD8 tumor-infiltrating T cells (dated by TCRdb to 2017 to 2018). Library construction relied on the immunoSEQ multiplex PCR assay. The source is immuneACCESS, and TCRdb retained only in-frame sequences with V and J called. Part of the clones is not carried over; for the studies checked, unresolved V genes explain less than half of this, and the remainder is unexplained. A total of about 3,400 clones appear in this sample, about 60% of them only once. Around 25% of the sample comes from the top ten. What was sequenced was CD39- CD103- CD8+ T cells sorted from the tumor. The cell subset or site label corresponds to: CD103-CD39- double-negative CD45RA- CD8 T cells. These receptors were collected from a human donor with head and neck squamous cell carcinoma.

This clone came up a few times. This chain connects TRBV9 to TRBJ2-1, with 9 bases aligning to TRBD1. Unmatched junction bases numbered 1, after V lost 3 bases and J lost 3 bases. The CDR3 consists of 14 residues. The germline V gene encodes CDR1 SGDLS and CDR2 YYNGEE. CDR3 in amino acids: CASSATGGYNEQFF. The CDR3, as DNA: TGTGCCAGCAGCGCGACAGGGGGCTACAATGAGCAGTTCTTC.

CDR3 amino acids: CASSFPGGTDTQYF. As DNA, the CDR3 is TGTGCCAGCAGCTTCCCGGGAGGCACAGATACGCAGTATTTT. The V gene is TRBV7-8, the J gene TRBJ2-3, with D maybe TRBD2 (6 bases). In germline, CDR1 is SGHVS, CDR2 FQNEAQ. CDR3 length: 14 residues. Deletions cut 3 bases from V and 1 base from J, with 8 bases between.

V gene TRBV27 combines with J gene TRBJ2-2; 12 bases map to TRBD2. The CDR3 runs 15 residues. Germline trimming cut 5 bases from V and 9 bases from J; bases unmatched to any gene: 7. Looked up from germline, CDR1 is MNHEY and CDR2 is SMNVEV (reference sequence). The CDR3 DNA sequence: TGTGCCAGCAGTAGGCCTAGCGGGGGGGTCTGGGAGCTGTTTTTT. Translating it yields CASSRPSGGVWELFF.

This clone has more than one count but fewer than ten. The chain recombines TRBV6-1 with TRBJ2-3; the match to TRBD1 covers 7 bases. Trimming cost V 4 bases and J 3 bases; bases outside gene matches: 10. The CDR3 length is 16 residues. Germline V lookup: CDR1 MNHNS, CDR2 SASEGT. CDR3 sequence reads: CASSAGTAFVTDTQYF. The CDR3 DNA reads TGTGCCAGCAGTGCCGGGACAGCCTTTGTTACAGATACGCAGTATTTT.

For the CDR3, the DNA is TGTGCCAGCAGTTACGTCGGAAATGAGCAGTTCTTC. Its protein product is CASSYVGNEQFF. This chain uses TRBV6-9 with TRBJ2-1; D unclear. This CDR3 region has 12 residues. Germline CDR1 reads MNHGY; CDR2 reads SVAAGI. Trimming removed 3 bases from V and 7 bases from J, with 7 bases in between.

The J gene is TRBJ1-2, the V gene TRBV13; no definite D call. V dropped 1 base and J dropped 0 bases, with 6 bases sitting between them. The CDR3 covers 14 residues. Germline V gives CDR1 PRHDT, CDR2 FYEKMQ (reference sequence). DNA for the CDR3: TGTGCCAGCAGCTTAGACAGCCCTAACTATGGCTACACCTTC. Amino acid sequence: CASSLDSPNYGYTF.

V and J are TRBV7-3 and TRBJ2-5, with unresolved D. Trimming stripped 5 bases from V and 0 bases from J, with 4 bases between. The germline V gene has CDR1 SGHTA and CDR2 FQGTGA. The CDR3 has 12 residues. The DNA of the CDR3 is TGTGCCAGCAGCCTAGACCAAGAGACCCAGTACTTC. This encodes CASSLDQETQYF.

The chain joins TRBV11-3 to TRBJ2-1, with 8 bases aligning to TRBD2. Germline V gives CDR1 SGHNT, CDR2 YENEEA. The length of the CDR3 is 15 residues. With 5 bases clipped from V and 1 base from J, the junction kept 4 bases outside the gene matches. CDR3 residues: CASSSTSGSYNEQFF. The CDR3 DNA is TGTGCCAGCAGCAGCACTAGCGGATCCTACAATGAGCAGTTCTTC.

The chain links TRBV27 to TRBJ1-5; D uncertain. Germline CDR1 MNHEY, CDR2 SMNVEV (reference sequence). V lost 6 bases and J lost 2, with 11 bases in between. The CDR3 spans 14 residues. The CDR3 sequence is CASSDQAGNQPQHF. The CDR3 bases are TGTGCCAGCAGCGATCAGGCGGGCAATCAGCCCCAGCATTTT.

The chain carries TRBV28 and TRBJ1-2; D not certain. The CDR3 runs 16 residues. CDR1 is MDHEN, CDR2 SYDVKM, per germline. V gave up 5 bases and J gave up 1 base, with 17 bases separating them. The CDR3 nucleotides read TGTGCCAGCAGTCCCTACCTCAGGAGTCGTAACTATGGCTACACCTTC. It encodes CASSPYLRSRNYGYTF.

The chain is built from TRBV4-3 and TRBJ1-2; D gene ambiguous. Per germline, CDR1 LGHNA and CDR2 YSLEER. Trimming took off 0 bases at V and 1 base at J, with 12 bases between the two ends. This CDR3 comprises 16 residues. The CDR3 coding sequence is TGCGCCAGCAGCCAAGAGCGAGAACCCCATAACTATGGCTACACCTTC. This codes for CASSQEREPHNYGYTF.

V and J are TRBV27 and TRBJ2-7; D gene ambiguous. This CDR3 comprises 13 residues. Germline values: CDR1 MNHEY, CDR2 SMNVEV (reference sequence). V was shortened by 0 bases and J by 0 bases, with 3 bases between the two germline ends. This chain's CDR3 is CASSLSRSYEQYF. The CDR3 DNA follows: TGTGCCAGCAGTTTATCCCGCTCCTACGAGCAGTACTTC.

In this sample, this clone is medium-sized. The rearrangement joins TRBV30 to TRBJ1-1, with D unclear. The germline gives CDR1 GTSNPN, CDR2 SVGIG (reference sequence). The CDR3 covers 12 residues. Trimming took off 2 bases at V and 0 bases at J, with 4 bases between the two ends. The CDR3 loop is CAWSLMNTEAFF. The CDR3 nucleotides are TGTGCCTGGAGTTTAATGAACACTGAAGCTTTCTTT.

This chain joins TRBV9 and TRBJ1-2; D not resolved. This CDR3 is built from 12 residues. Germline CDR1 is SGDLS and CDR2 is YYNGEE. Trimming left V 0 bases short and J 8 bases short, with 8 bases between. The CDR3 nucleotides are TGTGCCAGCAGCGTAGGTGGCTCGGGCTACACCTTC. Encoded protein: CASSVGGSGYTF.

This chain's CDR3 is CASSVDRGPTYEQYF. In nucleotides, the CDR3 is TGTGCCAGCAGCGTAGATAGGGGGCCGACCTACGAGCAGTACTTC. The V gene is TRBV9, the J gene TRBJ2-7, with 7 positions matching TRBD1. CDR3 length equals 15 residues. Germline V CDR1 and CDR2: SGDLS, YYNGEE. Trimming removed 0 bases from V and 2 bases from J; junction bases left unmatched: 5.

In this sample, this clone turned up once. J is TRBJ1-5 and V is TRBV9; D gene uncertain. From germline, CDR1 is SGDLS and CDR2 YYNGEE. The CDR3 is 15 amino acids. Trimming removed 3 bases from V and 4 bases from J, with 14 bases in between. This chain's CDR3 is CASSGEGAVNQPQHF. The CDR3 DNA reads TGTGCCAGCAGCGGCGAGGGCGCCGTAAATCAGCCCCAGCATTTT.

V gene TRBV9 combines with J gene TRBJ1-6; the D is unclear. The CDR3 consists of 13 residues. V was trimmed by 0 bases and J by 13 bases, leaving 11 bases between them. CDR1 SGDLS and CDR2 YYNGEE come from the germline V gene. This chain's CDR3 is CASSVGREVPLHF. The DNA of the CDR3 is TGTGCCAGCAGCGTAGGTAGGGAGGTGCCCCTCCACTTT.

Only a few counts were recorded for this clone. V and J are TRBV7-2 and TRBJ2-1; 10 nucleotides match TRBD2. Germline V gene lookup returns CDR1 SGHTA and CDR2 FQGNSA. With V trimmed by 11 bases and J by 7 bases, 11 bases remained unmatched. The CDR3 spans 14 residues. This CDR3 reads CAGAVAGGANEQFF. CDR3 DNA: TGTGCCGGGGCGGTAGCGGGGGGAGCAAATGAGCAGTTCTTC.

The rearrangement links TRBV7-6 to TRBJ2-2, with D possibly called TRBD1 or TRBD2 (5 bases each). Germline assignment: CDR1 SGHVS and CDR2 FNYEAQ. Between the trimmed V and J ends, which lost 1 base and 6 bases, there was a span of 12 bases. The CDR3 covers 15 residues. CDR3 DNA sequence: TGTGCCAGCAGCTTAGGAATGGGGGTTCCCGGGGAGCTGTTTTTT. Translation gives CASSLGMGVPGELFF.

This chain uses TRBV6-5 with TRBJ2-1; TRBD2 might be the D (6 bases). This CDR3 has 11 residues. The V gene's germline CDR1 is MNHEY and CDR2 SVGAGI. V lost 5 bases, J lost 9 bases, and 8 bases lay in between. This chain's CDR3 is CASSDGSEQFF. For the CDR3, the DNA is TGTGCCAGCAGTGACGGGAGTGAGCAGTTCTTC.

A note on this clone: This sample also contains other DNA sequences that code for the same CDR3. The V call is TRBV28, the J call TRBJ2-5, with 7 bases that match TRBD1. The V gene end was trimmed by 6 bases and the J gene end by 5 bases; junction bases not matched to a gene: 9. Germline loops: CDR1 MDHEN, CDR2 SYDVKM. The length of the CDR3 is 14 residues. The CDR3 DNA follows: TGTGCCAGCAGCCCTCGACAGGGTTGGGAGACCCAGTACTTC. This sequence encodes CASSPRQGWETQYF.

V gene TRBV4-3 combines with J gene TRBJ2-5; 10 nucleotides line up with TRBD1. Germline CDR1 and CDR2: LGHNA and YSLEER. The CDR3 has 15 residues. With V trimmed by 3 bases and J by 6 bases, 7 bases remained unmatched. The DNA of the CDR3 is TGCGCCAGCAGCCAGGGACAGGGGTTCTTGCAGACCCAGTACTTC. Residues: CASSQGQGFLQTQYF.